Listed below are T cell receptor beta chains from one sample, sequenced in a study of shared clonotypes between healthy human individuals. Method: immunoSEQ multiplex PCR; TCRdb's copy keeps in-frame clones and lacks some. The top ten hold 30% to 35% of the sample, which has roughly 720,000 clones, about 90% seen once. Specimen: memory CD8+ T cells from PBMCs. Every receptor here comes from a man between 18 and 35 years old in good health. Some clones in this sample may be carry-over from other donors' samples. The CDR3 runs from the conserved cysteine through the conserved F or W. A D gene is named only where the DNA matches it firmly. Rows give clone size only sometimes, using once, few, many, or a class for an expanded clone.

J gene: TRBJ2-7
clone size: NA
D gene: NA
V gene: TRBV27
CDR3 protein: CASSPSTGLNSYEQYF
CDR3 DNA: TGTGCCAGCAGTCCGTCGACAGGCCTGAACTCCTACGAGCAGTACTTC

J gene: TRBJ2-7
clone size: NA
D gene: NA
V gene: TRBV2
CDR3 protein: CASSEYRASAYEQYF
CDR3 DNA: TGTGCCAGCAGTGAATACCGGGCTTCTGCCTACGAGCAGTACTTC

J gene: TRBJ1-1
clone size: NA
D gene: NA
V gene: TRBV7-9
CDR3 protein: CASSGGTGTPQGTEAFF
CDR3 DNA: TGTGCCAGCAGCGGGGGGACCGGGACACCTCAGGGCACTGAAGCTTTCTTT

J gene: TRBJ2-7
clone size: NA
D gene: TRBD1
V gene: TRBV27
CDR3 protein: CASKSRDSPEQYF
CDR3 DNA: TGTGCCAGTAAATCCCGGGACAGCCCCGAGCAGTACTTC

J gene: TRBJ1-4
clone size: NA
D gene: NA
V gene: TRBV19
CDR3 protein: CASSSPAREGATNEKLFF
CDR3 DNA: TGTGCCAGTAGCTCCCCGGCAAGGGAAGGTGCAACTAATGAAAAACTGTTTTTT

J gene: TRBJ1-2
clone size: few
D gene: NA
V gene: TRBV4-1
CDR3 protein: CASTDRDTLNYGYTF
CDR3 DNA: TGCGCCAGCACCGACCGGGACACTCTTAACTATGGCTACACCTTC

J gene: TRBJ2-5
clone size: once
D gene: NA
V gene: TRBV28
CDR3 protein: CASSLFRVGETQYF
CDR3 DNA: TGTGCCAGCAGTTTATTTCGCGTGGGAGAGACCCAGTACTTC

J gene: TRBJ2-2
clone size: NA
D gene: NA
V gene: TRBV29-1
CDR3 protein: CSVGRVPGELFF
CDR3 DNA: TGCAGCGTTGGGAGGGTACCCGGGGAGCTGTTTTTT

J gene: TRBJ1-4
clone size: NA
D gene: NA
V gene: TRBV6-5
CDR3 protein: CASSPPGAREKLFF
CDR3 DNA: TGTGCCAGCAGCCCCCCCGGCGCCCGTGAAAAACTGTTTTTT

J gene: TRBJ2-7
clone size: NA
D gene: NA
V gene: TRBV28
CDR3 protein: CASSLSSLIGEQYF
CDR3 DNA: TGTGCCAGCAGTTTATCGTCCTTGATTGGCGAGCAGTACTTC

J gene: TRBJ2-2
clone size: NA
D gene: NA
V gene: TRBV6-5
CDR3 protein: CASSYSSVSGELFF
CDR3 DNA: TGTGCCAGCAGTTACTCGTCTGTGTCCGGGGAGCTGTTTTTT

J gene: TRBJ2-7
clone size: NA
D gene: NA
V gene: TRBV28
CDR3 protein: CASSLFRGGEQYF
CDR3 DNA: TGTGCCAGCAGTTTGTTTCGGGGAGGCGAGCAGTACTTC

J gene: TRBJ2-7
clone size: NA
D gene: TRBD2
V gene: TRBV5-1
CDR3 protein: CASSLASGGLYEQYF
CDR3 DNA: TGCGCCAGCAGCTTGGCTAGCGGGGGACTCTACGAGCAGTACTTC

J gene: TRBJ2-5
clone size: NA
D gene: TRBD2
V gene: TRBV14
CDR3 protein: CASSPGLAGWETQYF
CDR3 DNA: TGTGCCAGCAGCCCCGGACTAGCGGGTTGGGAGACCCAGTACTTC

J gene: TRBJ2-5
clone size: NA
D gene: TRBD1
V gene: TRBV7-2
CDR3 protein: CASSSTGTGETQYF
CDR3 DNA: TGTGCCAGCAGCTCGACAGGGACGGGAGAGACCCAGTACTTC

J gene: TRBJ2-7
clone size: NA
D gene: NA
V gene: TRBV5-1
CDR3 protein: CASSLGGKYEQYF
CDR3 DNA: TGCGCCAGCAGCTTGGGCGGGAAATACGAGCAGTACTTC

J gene: TRBJ2-7
clone size: once
D gene: NA
V gene: TRBV18
CDR3 protein: CASSPEDGTYEQYF
CDR3 DNA: TGTGCCAGCTCCCCGGAAGACGGGACCTACGAGCAGTACTTC

J gene: TRBJ2-2
clone size: NA
D gene: NA
V gene: TRBV10-3
CDR3 protein: CAISDSLRQFTGELFF
CDR3 DNA: TGTGCCATCAGTGACTCGCTCCGTCAGTTCACCGGGGAGCTGTTTTTT

J gene: TRBJ1-2
clone size: NA
D gene: NA
V gene: TRBV7-3
CDR3 protein: CASSLGGKANYGYTF
CDR3 DNA: TGTGCCAGCAGCTTAGGAGGGAAAGCTAACTATGGCTACACCTTC

J gene: TRBJ1-1
clone size: few
D gene: TRBD1
V gene: TRBV28
CDR3 protein: CASSRRGIVNTEAFF
CDR3 DNA: TGTGCCAGCAGTCGCAGGGGGATTGTGAACACTGAAGCTTTCTTT

J gene: TRBJ2-2
clone size: NA
D gene: NA
V gene: TRBV6-4
CDR3 protein: CASSDSGAGGELFF
CDR3 DNA: TGTGCCAGCAGTGACTCGGGGGCTGGCGGGGAGCTGTTTTTT

J gene: TRBJ2-2
clone size: NA
D gene: TRBD2
V gene: TRBV5-4
CDR3 protein: CASSLGLAGKTGELFF
CDR3 DNA: TGTGCCAGCAGCTTGGGACTAGCGGGAAAAACCGGGGAGCTGTTTTTT

J gene: TRBJ2-6
clone size: NA
D gene: NA
V gene: TRBV7-3
CDR3 protein: CASSPRLASPGANVLTF
CDR3 DNA: TGTGCCAGCAGCCCCCGCCTGGCCTCCCCTGGGGCCAACGTCCTGACTTTC

J gene: TRBJ1-2
clone size: NA
D gene: NA
V gene: TRBV27
CDR3 protein: CASSFRGPPANYGYTF
CDR3 DNA: TGTGCCAGCAGTTTTCGAGGGCCACCAGCTAACTATGGCTACACCTTC

J gene: TRBJ2-1
clone size: NA
D gene: NA
V gene: TRBV4-2
CDR3 protein: CASSQDPILGGRIGNEQFF
CDR3 DNA: TGTGCCAGCAGCCAAGACCCAATTTTAGGGGGGCGCATTGGCAATGAGCAGTTCTTC

J gene: TRBJ2-7
clone size: NA
D gene: NA
V gene: TRBV15
CDR3 protein: CATGAWQYF
CDR3 DNA: TGTGCCACCGGGGCCTGGCAGTACTTC

J gene: TRBJ2-7
clone size: NA
D gene: TRBD1
V gene: TRBV10-1
CDR3 protein: CASSEPGQPYEQYF
CDR3 DNA: TGCGCCAGCAGTGAGCCGGGACAGCCGTACGAGCAGTACTTC

J gene: TRBJ1-1
clone size: NA
D gene: TRBD1
V gene: TRBV9
CDR3 protein: CASSVEGTVNTEAFF
CDR3 DNA: TGTGCCAGCAGCGTAGAGGGGACAGTCAACACTGAAGCTTTCTTT

J gene: TRBJ2-1
clone size: NA
D gene: NA
V gene: TRBV4-1
CDR3 protein: CASSHPGNRITYEQFF
CDR3 DNA: TGCGCCAGCAGCCATCCAGGGAATAGAATTACCTATGAGCAGTTCTTC

J gene: TRBJ2-3
clone size: NA
D gene: NA
V gene: TRBV11-2
CDR3 protein: CASSLGTYLGHSTDTQYF
CDR3 DNA: TGTGCCAGCAGCTTAGGGACCTACCTGGGGCATAGCACAGATACGCAGTATTTT

J gene: TRBJ2-7
clone size: NA
D gene: NA
V gene: TRBV7-9
CDR3 protein: CASSARDTYEQYF
CDR3 DNA: TGTGCCAGCAGCGCCCGGGACACCTACGAGCAGTACTTC

J gene: TRBJ2-7
clone size: NA
D gene: TRBD2
V gene: TRBV4-1
CDR3 protein: CASSPGTSGYEQYF
CDR3 DNA: TGCGCCAGCAGCCCTGGGACTAGCGGATACGAGCAGTACTTC

J gene: TRBJ2-1
clone size: NA
D gene: NA
V gene: TRBV7-9
CDR3 protein: CASSLTLDSEQFF
CDR3 DNA: TGTGCCAGCAGCCTAACACTGGACAGTGAGCAGTTCTTC

J gene: TRBJ1-1
clone size: NA
D gene: NA
V gene: TRBV4-1
CDR3 protein: CASSQGAGTEAFF
CDR3 DNA: TGCGCCAGCAGCCAAGGGGCAGGCACTGAAGCTTTCTTT

J gene: TRBJ2-1
clone size: NA
D gene: TRBD2
V gene: TRBV28
CDR3 protein: CASTTSGRMGEQFF
CDR3 DNA: TGTGCCAGTACTACTAGCGGGAGAATGGGTGAGCAGTTCTTC

J gene: TRBJ2-1
clone size: NA
D gene: NA
V gene: TRBV5-1
CDR3 protein: CASSAGLDKEQFF
CDR3 DNA: TGCGCCAGCAGCGCCGGACTGGATAAGGAGCAGTTCTTC

J gene: TRBJ2-7
clone size: NA
D gene: TRBD1
V gene: TRBV11-2
CDR3 protein: CASSLGLTGALYEQYF
CDR3 DNA: TGTGCCAGCAGCTTAGGCTTGACAGGGGCGCTCTACGAGCAGTACTTC

J gene: TRBJ2-7
clone size: once
D gene: NA
V gene: TRBV11-2
CDR3 protein: CASSAPGPLYEQYF
CDR3 DNA: TGTGCCAGCAGCGCCCCTGGGCCCCTCTACGAGCAGTACTTC

J gene: TRBJ2-3
clone size: NA
D gene: TRBD2
V gene: TRBV10-3
CDR3 protein: CATNLAGTTDTQYF
CDR3 DNA: TGTGCCACCAATCTAGCGGGAACCACAGATACGCAGTATTTT

J gene: TRBJ2-7
clone size: NA
D gene: NA
V gene: TRBV11-2
CDR3 protein: CASSLIRGNSYEQYF
CDR3 DNA: TGTGCCAGCAGCTTAATAAGGGGTAACTCCTACGAGCAGTACTTC

J gene: TRBJ2-2
clone size: NA
D gene: NA
V gene: TRBV5-4
CDR3 protein: CASSPNGAGRTGELFF
CDR3 DNA: TGTGCCAGCAGCCCGAACGGGGCAGGGAGAACCGGGGAGCTGTTTTTT

J gene: TRBJ1-5
clone size: once
D gene: TRBD1
V gene: TRBV10-3
CDR3 protein: CAISESGGADNQPQHF
CDR3 DNA: TGTGCCATCAGTGAGTCAGGGGGCGCGGACAATCAGCCCCAGCATTTT

J gene: TRBJ2-7
clone size: NA
D gene: NA
V gene: TRBV10-3
CDR3 protein: CAIKEGGIGGEQYF
CDR3 DNA: TGTGCCATCAAAGAGGGGGGGATTGGCGGCGAGCAGTACTTC

J gene: TRBJ1-5
clone size: NA
D gene: NA
V gene: TRBV7-3
CDR3 protein: CASSLNSNQPQHF
CDR3 DNA: TGTGCCAGCAGCTTAAACAGCAATCAGCCCCAGCATTTT

J gene: TRBJ1-6
clone size: NA
D gene: TRBD1
V gene: TRBV7-9
CDR3 protein: CASSDRDSLNSPLHF
CDR3 DNA: TGTGCCAGCAGCGACCGGGACAGCCTAAATTCACCCCTCCACTTT

J gene: TRBJ2-7
clone size: NA
D gene: NA
V gene: TRBV19
CDR3 protein: CASSGRDLDEQYF
CDR3 DNA: TGTGCCAGTAGCGGAAGGGACCTAGACGAGCAGTACTTC

J gene: TRBJ2-7
clone size: NA
D gene: TRBD1
V gene: TRBV2
CDR3 protein: CASGGQGAMDEQYF
CDR3 DNA: TGTGCCAGCGGGGGACAGGGGGCGATGGACGAGCAGTACTTC

J gene: TRBJ2-1
clone size: NA
D gene: NA
V gene: TRBV4-1
CDR3 protein: CASSQDPPGEPLTYNEQFF
CDR3 DNA: TGCGCCAGCAGCCAAGATCCCCCCGGGGAGCCCCTCACCTACAATGAGCAGTTCTTC

J gene: TRBJ2-2
clone size: NA
D gene: TRBD2
V gene: TRBV7-2
CDR3 protein: CASSSRTSGRTGELFF
CDR3 DNA: TGTGCCAGCAGCTCGAGGACTAGCGGGAGGACCGGGGAGCTGTTTTTT

J gene: TRBJ2-1
clone size: few
D gene: TRBD2
V gene: TRBV10-3
CDR3 protein: CAISALTSSEGLNEQFF
CDR3 DNA: TGTGCCATCAGTGCCCTGACTAGCAGTGAGGGGCTGAATGAGCAGTTCTTC

J gene: TRBJ2-7
clone size: few
D gene: NA
V gene: TRBV9
CDR3 protein: CASSGRDSSYEQYF
CDR3 DNA: TGTGCCAGCAGCGGACGGGATTCCTCCTACGAGCAGTACTTC

J gene: TRBJ2-7
clone size: NA
D gene: NA
V gene: TRBV27
CDR3 protein: CASSLRLADEQYF
CDR3 DNA: TGTGCCAGCAGCCTTCGGCTCGCGGACGAGCAGTACTTC

J gene: TRBJ2-7
clone size: once
D gene: NA
V gene: TRBV27
CDR3 protein: CASSWGFGYEQYF
CDR3 DNA: TGTGCCAGCAGTTGGGGGTTTGGCTACGAGCAGTACTTC

J gene: TRBJ2-4
clone size: NA
D gene: TRBD1
V gene: TRBV4-1
CDR3 protein: CASSHLNRGSKNIQYF
CDR3 DNA: TGCGCCAGCAGCCACCTCAACAGGGGATCCAAAAACATTCAGTACTTC

J gene: TRBJ2-1
clone size: NA
D gene: NA
V gene: TRBV11-2
CDR3 protein: CASSLDFGGQRMYNEQFF
CDR3 DNA: TGTGCCAGCAGCTTAGATTTTGGAGGGCAGAGGATGTACAATGAGCAGTTCTTC

J gene: TRBJ2-3
clone size: NA
D gene: TRBD1
V gene: TRBV19
CDR3 protein: CASSTPGTEILTDTQYF
CDR3 DNA: TGTGCCAGTAGTACCCCCGGGACAGAGATACTCACAGATACGCAGTATTTT

J gene: TRBJ1-1
clone size: few
D gene: NA
V gene: TRBV19
CDR3 protein: CASSDKPYTEAFF
CDR3 DNA: TGTGCCAGTTCGGACAAACCGTACACTGAAGCTTTCTTT

J gene: TRBJ2-7
clone size: NA
D gene: NA
V gene: TRBV28
CDR3 protein: CASSPSVFRYEQYF
CDR3 DNA: TGTGCCAGCAGCCCCTCCGTGTTTCGCTACGAGCAGTACTTC